This TCR beta chain was sequenced in a study of blood T cells in healthy people across ages. Study outcomes and limitations: Per million T cells, the diversity of TCR beta decreased roughly linearly as age advanced.

A second PCR, run for about 6 to 12 cycles, used a sample-barcoded 5' primer plus a J-beta primer mix. A template-switch adaptor with 12 random nucleotides tagged each cDNA molecule. One entry per CDR3 protein results from TCRdb running MiXCR on the 5' RACE reads. The sample lists some 640,000 distinct CDR3 sequences, about 30% occurring once. This clonotype was seen at least ten times. The antigen is unknown. Each sample gave at least 7 million isolated PBMCs. Material: blood. The TCR sequence derives from a woman aged 80 or over in good health.

This chain's CDR3 is CATSREKLGLIGTEQFF. As DNA, the CDR3 is TGTGCCACCAGCAGAGAAAAGCTGGGACTCATAGGGACTGAGCAGTTCTTC. This rearrangement joins TRBV15 to TRBJ2-1; tentatively, D is TRBD2 (6 bases). The CDR3 extends over 17 amino acids. Germline CDR1 LNHNV, CDR2 YYDKDF (reference sequence). The V gene lost 0 bases and the J gene lost 9 bases, with 21 bases spanning the gap.